The clone carrying this T cell receptor (beta chain) was seen a few times. Its specificity is unknown. The data belong to a study of neurological immune-mediated disorders. Regarding the study as a whole: Among 34 multiple sclerosis patients, 18 had repertoires that phylogenetic grouping placed in one related-CDR3 cluster, a possible signature. Patients with HTLV-1-associated myelopathy had the highest level of TCR clonal expansion, whereas patients with multiple sclerosis had the lowest level, falling beneath the level found in healthy controls.

Germline loops: CDR1 DFQATT, CDR2 SNEGSKA (reference sequence). The V gene end was trimmed by 0 bases and the J gene end by 5 bases; junction bases not matched to a gene: 7. CDR3 length equals 15 residues. 2 million PBMCs stored at -80 C were the source of the unsorted libraries. TCRdb re-called the 5' RACE reads through MiXCR, storing one row per CDR3 protein. In the table there are about 65,000 distinct CDR3 sequences, over 4% of which are singletons. The sequence derives from a man aged 50 to 59 with multiple sclerosis. Sequenced material: PBMCs. This rearrangement joins TRBV20-1 to TRBJ1-5, with 7 bases fitting TRBD1. The CDR3 sequence: CSARDLGTAYQPQHF. The CDR3 bases are TGCAGTGCTAGAGATTTGGGGACAGCGTATCAGCCCCAGCATTTT.